This T cell receptor beta chain was documented in a study of blood T cell repertoires in COVID-19. Study at large: Whether acute or convalescent, the COVID-19 samples came from the United States, Italy and Spain.

The germline gives CDR1 SEHNR, CDR2 FQNEAQ (reference sequence). The length of the CDR3 is 15 residues. The V gene lost 2 bases and the J gene lost 0 bases, with 10 bases spanning the gap. Under the authors' procedure: It was from reference gene primer amplification that nucleated cell counts were estimated. Profiled with immunoSEQ multiplex PCR; TCRdb holds only in-frame clones, not every one. From that table come the V and J calls and clone size; the DNA was used to work out D and trimming. Among around 240,000 clones listed, 84% were seen once. Sequencing was done on a sample of peripheral blood. The clonotype was recovered from a woman in her thirties or forties who had recovered from COVID-19. The rearrangement uses TRBV7-9 and TRBJ1-1; no clear D. CDR3 in DNA: TGTGCCAGCAGCTTATCCCCTACCATGAACACTGAAGCTTTCTTT. It codes for CASSLSPTMNTEAFF.